Described below is a single T cell receptor beta chain sequence and its context. The antigen is undetermined. The sample belongs to a study of OX40 agonist ivuxolimab in advanced cancers. Points from the study as a whole: In the expanded peripheral T cells, antigen specificity was never determined.

TCRdb's table, derived via immunoSEQ multiplex PCR, lists solely in-frame clones and lacks some. The data hold tens of thousands of clones, with around four fifths observed a single time. Patients were excluded for autoimmune disease history or systemic immunosuppression. This specimen consisted of CD4+ or CD8+ T cells sorted from blood, obtained in a trial of the OX40 agonist ivuxolimab. This TCR was sampled from an adult with an advanced solid tumor such as melanoma, head and neck, liver or kidney cancer.

In DNA form, the CDR3 reads TGTGCCAGCAGCGTGCCCGCCACCGGGGAGCTGTTTTTT. Protein sequence: CASSVPATGELFF. V gene TRBV9 combines with J gene TRBJ2-2; D uncertain. V was pared by 2 bases and J by 4 bases, with 6 bases between. The V gene's germline CDR1 is SGDLS and CDR2 YYNGEE. The CDR3 loop spans 13 amino acids.